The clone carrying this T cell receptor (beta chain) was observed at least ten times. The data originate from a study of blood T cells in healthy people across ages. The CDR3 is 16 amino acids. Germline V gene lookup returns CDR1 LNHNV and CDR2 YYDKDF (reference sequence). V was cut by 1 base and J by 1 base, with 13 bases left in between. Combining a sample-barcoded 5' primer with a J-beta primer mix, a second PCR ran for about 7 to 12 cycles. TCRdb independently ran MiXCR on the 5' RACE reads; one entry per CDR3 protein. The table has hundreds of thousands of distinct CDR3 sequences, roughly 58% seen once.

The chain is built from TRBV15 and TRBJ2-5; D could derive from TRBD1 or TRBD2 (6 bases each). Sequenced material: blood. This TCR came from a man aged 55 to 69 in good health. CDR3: CATSRGGRGPQETQYF. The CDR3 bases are TGTGCCACCAGCAGAGGGGGGCGGGGCCCCCAAGAGACCCAGTACTTC.